The rows below give T cell receptor beta chains drawn from one sample of a study of radiotherapy plus CTLA-4 blockade in lung cancer. Produced via immunoSEQ multiplex PCR; TCRdb's table is partial and in-frame only. This table has some 33,000 clones, 60% to 80% appearing once. This material consisted of peripheral blood, taken from a patient treated with radiotherapy plus ipilimumab. These receptors originate from a human donor with non-small cell lung cancer whose response to radiotherapy plus ipilimumab could not be evaluated. Both conserved end residues are part of each CDR3.

j_call: TRBJ1-5
v_call: TRBV28
cdr3_aa: CASSLNPGMGNQPQHF

j_call: TRBJ2-2
v_call: TRBV9
cdr3_aa: CASSVSGRADTGELFF

j_call: TRBJ2-5
v_call: TRBV9
cdr3_aa: CASSVEAGIGYRETQYF

j_call: TRBJ2-3
v_call: TRBV18
cdr3_aa: CASSPPGQGSDTQYF

j_call: TRBJ2-2
v_call: TRBV4-1
cdr3_aa: CASSQGHANTGELFF

j_call: TRBJ2-1
v_call: TRBV9
cdr3_aa: CASSTWLAPDYNEQFF

j_call: TRBJ1-2
v_call: TRBV11-1
cdr3_aa: CASSYPGQPSGYTF

j_call: TRBJ2-5
v_call: TRBV5-6
cdr3_aa: CASSVGQLKETQYF

j_call: TRBJ1-4
v_call: TRBV5-1
cdr3_aa: CASSLAGTGVEKLFF

j_call: TRBJ1-6
v_call: TRBV13
cdr3_aa: CASSQGDRGFNSPLHF

j_call: TRBJ2-7
v_call: TRBV20-1
cdr3_aa: CSAAGPYEQYF

j_call: TRBJ1-1
v_call: TRBV29-1
cdr3_aa: CSVGQLGNTEAFF

j_call: TRBJ2-1
v_call: TRBV6-5
cdr3_aa: CASSYSGLATYNEQFF

j_call: TRBJ2-2
v_call: TRBV6-5
cdr3_aa: CASSYQTSGSTGELFF

j_call: TRBJ2-7
v_call: TRBV5-5
cdr3_aa: CASSLAVGPSYEQYF

j_call: TRBJ2-1
v_call: TRBV29-1
cdr3_aa: CSVGRHDRDNEQFF

j_call: TRBJ1-1
v_call: TRBV7-2
cdr3_aa: CASSQTQGGLEAFF

j_call: TRBJ1-4
v_call: TRBV14
cdr3_aa: CASSETAYEKLFF

j_call: TRBJ1-1
v_call: TRBV9
cdr3_aa: CASSPQGGQGDTEAFF

j_call: TRBJ2-3
v_call: TRBV7-9
cdr3_aa: CASSEGTSRVDTQYF

j_call: TRBJ1-2
v_call: TRBV4-1
cdr3_aa: CASSPTVGQHNYGYTF

j_call: TRBJ1-6
v_call: TRBV25-1
cdr3_aa: CASSEWTGNSPLHF

j_call: TRBJ2-3
v_call: TRBV2
cdr3_aa: CASKTSGSTDTQYF

j_call: TRBJ2-1
v_call: TRBV27
cdr3_aa: CASSQTRGGNEQFF

j_call: TRBJ2-7
v_call: TRBV28
cdr3_aa: CASNPDNTYEQYF

j_call: TRBJ2-5
v_call: TRBV7-9
cdr3_aa: CASSLRGTDRETQYF

j_call: TRBJ2-7
v_call: TRBV11-2
cdr3_aa: CASSSGQGGEQYF

j_call: TRBJ2-7
v_call: TRBV5-6
cdr3_aa: CASSLGYILGQQYF

j_call: TRBJ1-2
v_call: TRBV6-1
cdr3_aa: CASRGRQGAYGYTF

j_call: TRBJ2-3
v_call: TRBV28
cdr3_aa: CASSFPLKTSGTDTQYF

j_call: TRBJ1-1
v_call: TRBV5-1
cdr3_aa: CASSPRTGGVYTEAFF

j_call: TRBJ2-7
v_call: TRBV7-2
cdr3_aa: CASSRRGEQYF

j_call: TRBJ2-2
v_call: TRBV19
cdr3_aa: CASNNPGGELFF

j_call: TRBJ2-7
v_call: TRBV13
cdr3_aa: CASSLVNAGGPVEQYF

j_call: TRBJ1-1
v_call: TRBV27
cdr3_aa: CASSLIGQGRTEAFF

j_call: TRBJ1-4
v_call: TRBV5-1
cdr3_aa: CASSFYGVNEKLFF

j_call: TRBJ2-1
v_call: TRBV6-5
cdr3_aa: CASSGTSGSYNEQFF

j_call: NA
v_call: TRBV6-1
cdr3_aa: CTSSEGGGRAYEQYF

j_call: TRBJ1-5
v_call: TRBV19
cdr3_aa: CASSIPTGSQPQHF

j_call: TRBJ2-4
v_call: TRBV6-5
cdr3_aa: CATLSGTTKNIQYF

j_call: TRBJ2-3
v_call: TRBV6-1
cdr3_aa: CASSEDSGRTDTQYF

j_call: TRBJ2-1
v_call: TRBV29-1
cdr3_aa: CSARREGDEQFF

j_call: TRBJ1-2
v_call: TRBV20-1
cdr3_aa: CSAGRELHYTF

j_call: TRBJ2-2
v_call: TRBV28
cdr3_aa: CASLPRTGELFF

j_call: TRBJ2-5
v_call: TRBV29-1
cdr3_aa: CSAELQGGETQYF

j_call: TRBJ1-2
v_call: TRBV5-1
cdr3_aa: CASSGGQGARGYTF

j_call: TRBJ2-5
v_call: TRBV7-2
cdr3_aa: CASSFGLAGGRETQYF

j_call: TRBJ2-1
v_call: TRBV5-1
cdr3_aa: CASSLWASGNYNEQFF

j_call: TRBJ1-5
v_call: TRBV2
cdr3_aa: CASMGAPNQPQHF

j_call: TRBJ2-2
v_call: TRBV28
cdr3_aa: CASSLGARNTGELFF

j_call: TRBJ2-5
v_call: TRBV15
cdr3_aa: CATSNRDRGLGETQYF

j_call: TRBJ1-3
v_call: TRBV7-6
cdr3_aa: CASGQGAGNTIYF

j_call: TRBJ1-2
v_call: TRBV6-1
cdr3_aa: CASRGTGGRYGYTF

j_call: TRBJ2-1
v_call: TRBV5-1
cdr3_aa: CASSSAGGESYNEQFF

j_call: TRBJ2-7
v_call: TRBV11-2
cdr3_aa: CASSLTVTEQYF

j_call: TRBJ2-7
v_call: TRBV15
cdr3_aa: CATSRDLGLRDF

j_call: TRBJ2-4
v_call: TRBV9
cdr3_aa: CASSPRPQNIQYF